The T cell receptor (beta chain) described here comes from a study of T cells in Graves' hyperthyroidism and ophthalmopathy. This clonotype was found many times. RNA transcripts yielded amplified TCR beta CDR3 regions. The HTBI primer set was used in a first-round RT-PCR of the TCR CDR3. TCRdb redid the calling of the multiplex PCR reads with MiXCR, one entry per CDR3 protein. The table lists hundreds of thousands of distinct CDR3 sequences, around 15% of them singletons. This CDR3 has 14 residues. The germline gives CDR1 LGHDT, CDR2 YNNKEL (reference sequence). Trimming took off 0 bases at V and 0 bases at J, with 4 bases between the two ends. Over 18 months, lack of ophthalmopathy progression marked Graves' hyperthyroidism as stable.

The chain links TRBV3-1 to TRBJ2-3; D unclear. Sequencing was performed on blood. The clonotype was recovered from a woman in her thirties or forties with Graves' hyperthyroidism. CDR3 in amino acids: CASSQDLSTDTQYF. The CDR3 bases are TGTGCCAGCAGCCAAGATCTCAGCACAGATACGCAGTATTTT.